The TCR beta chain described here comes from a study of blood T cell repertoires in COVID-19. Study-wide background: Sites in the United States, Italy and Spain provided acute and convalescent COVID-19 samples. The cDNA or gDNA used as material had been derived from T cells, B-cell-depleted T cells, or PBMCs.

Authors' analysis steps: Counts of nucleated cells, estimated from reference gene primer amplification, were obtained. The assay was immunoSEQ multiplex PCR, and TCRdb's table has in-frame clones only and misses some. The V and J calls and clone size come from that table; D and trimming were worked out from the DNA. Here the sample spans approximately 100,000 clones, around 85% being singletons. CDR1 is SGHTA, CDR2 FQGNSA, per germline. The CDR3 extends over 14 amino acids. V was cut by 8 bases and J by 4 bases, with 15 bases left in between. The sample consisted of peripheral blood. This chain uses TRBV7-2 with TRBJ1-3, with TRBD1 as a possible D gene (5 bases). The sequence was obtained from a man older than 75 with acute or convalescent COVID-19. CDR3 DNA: TGTGCCAGCGGAAACTCAGGGAGGGGAAACACCATATATTTT. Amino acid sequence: CASGNSGRGNTIYF.